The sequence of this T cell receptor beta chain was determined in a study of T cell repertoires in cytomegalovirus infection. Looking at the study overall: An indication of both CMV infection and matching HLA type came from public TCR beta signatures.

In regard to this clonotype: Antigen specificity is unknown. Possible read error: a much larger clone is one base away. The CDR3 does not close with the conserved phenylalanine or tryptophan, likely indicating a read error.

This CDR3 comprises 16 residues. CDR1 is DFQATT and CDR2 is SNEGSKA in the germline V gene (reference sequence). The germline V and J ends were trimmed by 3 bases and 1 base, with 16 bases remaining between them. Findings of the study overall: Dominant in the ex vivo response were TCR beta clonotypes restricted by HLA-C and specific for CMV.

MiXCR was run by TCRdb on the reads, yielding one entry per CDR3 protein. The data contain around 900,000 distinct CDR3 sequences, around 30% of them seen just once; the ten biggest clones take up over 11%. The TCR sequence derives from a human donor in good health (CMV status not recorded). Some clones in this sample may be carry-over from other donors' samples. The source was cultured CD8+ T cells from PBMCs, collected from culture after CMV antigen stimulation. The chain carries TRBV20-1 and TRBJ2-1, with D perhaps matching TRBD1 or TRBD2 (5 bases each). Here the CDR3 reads CSASRPGLGSYNEQFL. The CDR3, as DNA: TGCAGTGCTAGTCGACCGGGGCTCGGATCCTACAATGAGCAGTTCTTA.